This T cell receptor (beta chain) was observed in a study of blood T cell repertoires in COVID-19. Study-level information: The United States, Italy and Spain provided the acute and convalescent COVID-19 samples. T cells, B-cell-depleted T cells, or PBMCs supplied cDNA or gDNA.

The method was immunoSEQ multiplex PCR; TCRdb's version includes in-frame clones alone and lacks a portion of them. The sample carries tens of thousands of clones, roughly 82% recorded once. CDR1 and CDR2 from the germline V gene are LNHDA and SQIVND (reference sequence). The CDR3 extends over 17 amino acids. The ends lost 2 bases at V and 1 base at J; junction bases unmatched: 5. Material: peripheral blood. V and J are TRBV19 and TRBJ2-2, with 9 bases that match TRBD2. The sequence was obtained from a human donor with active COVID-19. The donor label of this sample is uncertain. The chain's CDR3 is CASSIWASGKNTGELFF. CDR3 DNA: TGTGCCAGTAGTATATGGGCTAGCGGGAAGAACACCGGGGAGCTGTTTTTT.